A selection of T cell receptor beta chains follows, all from one sample in a study of cytomegalovirus exposure and HLA in healthy donors. The data were produced by immunoSEQ multiplex PCR, yet TCRdb's version contains in-frame clones alone and is incomplete. The sample lists some 160,000 clones, roughly 88% occurring once. The sample taken for sequencing was PBMCs. These receptors all come from a young woman in good health and CMV-seronegative. The CDR3 runs from the conserved cysteine through the conserved F or W. The order of the fields is V gene, clone size, D gene, J gene, CDR3 DNA, CDR3 protein. The D gene is left open where the match is weak. The listing skips clone size in some rows; elsewhere it reads once, few, many or a size class.

>TRBV4-2|NA|TRBD1|TRBJ1-1
TGTGCCAGCAGCTCAGGCGACAGGGAGAACACTGAAGCTTTCTTT
CASSSGDRENTEAFF
>TRBV2|NA|TRBD1|TRBJ1-5
TGTGCCAGCAGTAAGGGGAGGACAGGGGATCAGCCCCAGCATTTT
CASSKGRTGDQPQHF
>TRBV29-1|once|NA|TRBJ1-2
TGCAGCGTTGAAAACACGAACTATGGCTACACCTTC
CSVENTNYGYTF
>TRBV11-2|NA|TRBD1|TRBJ1-2
TGTGCCAGCAGCTTAGGGACAGGGCTTTATGGCTACACCTTC
CASSLGTGLYGYTF
>TRBV5-4|NA|TRBD1|TRBJ1-2
TGTGCCAGCAGCTTGAAGCTCGGACAGGTCCCTTATGGCTACACCTTC
CASSLKLGQVPYGYTF
>TRBV27|NA|TRBD2|TRBJ2-1
TGTGCCAGCAGCCATAGCGGGGCCGATGAGCAGTTCTTC
CASSHSGADEQFF
>TRBV7-8|NA|TRBD1|TRBJ1-2
TGTGCCAGCAGCTTAGCTCTCAGGGGGCGGACTAACTATGGCTACACCTTC
CASSLALRGRTNYGYTF
>TRBV4-2|NA|TRBD2|TRBJ2-7
TGTGCCAGCAGCCGCAGGACTAGCGGGTCCCCCTACGAGCAGTACTTC
CASSRRTSGSPYEQYF
>TRBV9|NA|TRBD2|TRBJ2-1
TGTGCCAGCAGCGACCGCCGACTAGCGGGGGAAAACAATGAGCAGTTCTTC
CASSDRRLAGENNEQFF
>TRBV7-3|once|TRBD1|TRBJ1-2
TGTGCCAGCAGCTTAACTGGGGGATTCGGGGACAGGAATGGCTACACCTTC
CASSLTGGFGDRNGYTF
>TRBV21-1|once|NA|TRBJ2-4
TGTGCCAGCAGCAGCGCTAGGGACAGACTAAACATTCAGTACTTC
CASSSARDRLNIQYF